This T cell receptor beta chain comes out of a study of beta chain features in type 1 diabetes. Germline-derived CDR1 and CDR2 are SGHNT and YENEEA. V lost 5 bases, J lost 3 bases, and 7 bases lay in between. This CDR3 is 12 amino acids long. Expressed TCRB transcripts were sequenced because the isolated RNA had all been reverse transcribed beforehand. The table came from immunoSEQ multiplex PCR; TCRdb's copy has only in-frame clones and leaves some out. The sample holds roughly 280,000 clones; around 24% are singletons and the top ten take approximately 0.011%. Points from the study as a whole: Naive, central memory and Treg TCRB repertoires appeared more alike in patients than in healthy donors. Type 1 diabetes patients showed a moderate but significant shortening of TCRB CDR3s in all four CD4+ subsets.

Regarding this clone: Its specificity is not known.

This receptor was identified in a woman in her 30s with type 1 diabetes. The sample taken for sequencing was naive CD4+ T cells from blood. The chain links TRBV11-3 to TRBJ1-1, with a tentative D call TRBD1 (5 bases). The CDR3 here is CASSKQDTEAFF. As DNA, the CDR3 is TGTGCCAGCAGCAAACAGGACACTGAAGCTTTCTTT.